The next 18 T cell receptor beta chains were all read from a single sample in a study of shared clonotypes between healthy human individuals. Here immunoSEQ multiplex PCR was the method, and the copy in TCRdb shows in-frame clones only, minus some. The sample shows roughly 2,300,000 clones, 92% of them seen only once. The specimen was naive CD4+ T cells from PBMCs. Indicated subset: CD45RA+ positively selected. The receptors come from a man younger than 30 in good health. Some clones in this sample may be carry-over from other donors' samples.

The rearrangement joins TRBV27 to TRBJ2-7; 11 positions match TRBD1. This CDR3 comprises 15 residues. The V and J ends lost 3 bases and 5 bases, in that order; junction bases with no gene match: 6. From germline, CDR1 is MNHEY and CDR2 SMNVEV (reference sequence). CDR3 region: CASSFYGQGAHEQYF. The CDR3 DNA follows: TGTGCCAGCAGTTTTTACGGACAGGGGGCCCACGAGCAGTACTTC.

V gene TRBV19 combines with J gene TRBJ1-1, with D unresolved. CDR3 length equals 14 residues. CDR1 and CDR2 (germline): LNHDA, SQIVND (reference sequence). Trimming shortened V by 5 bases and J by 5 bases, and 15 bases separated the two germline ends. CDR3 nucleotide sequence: TGTGCCAGTAGTCAGACGGGGTTTGGTACTGAAGCTTTCTTT. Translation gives CASSQTGFGTEAFF.

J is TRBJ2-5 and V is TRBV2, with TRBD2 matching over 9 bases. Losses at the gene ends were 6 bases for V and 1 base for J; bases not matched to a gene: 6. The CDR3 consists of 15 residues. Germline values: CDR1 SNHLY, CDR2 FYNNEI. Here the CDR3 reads CASSLQLAGQETQYF. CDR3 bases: TGTGCCAGCAGCTTACAACTAGCGGGCCAAGAGACCCAGTACTTC.

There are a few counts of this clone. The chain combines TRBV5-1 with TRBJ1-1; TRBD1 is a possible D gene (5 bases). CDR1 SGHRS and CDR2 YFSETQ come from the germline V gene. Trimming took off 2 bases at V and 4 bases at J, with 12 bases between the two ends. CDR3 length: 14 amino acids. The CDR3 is CASSFDPRGTEAFF. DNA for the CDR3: TGCGCCAGCAGCTTCGACCCGAGGGGCACTGAAGCTTTCTTT.

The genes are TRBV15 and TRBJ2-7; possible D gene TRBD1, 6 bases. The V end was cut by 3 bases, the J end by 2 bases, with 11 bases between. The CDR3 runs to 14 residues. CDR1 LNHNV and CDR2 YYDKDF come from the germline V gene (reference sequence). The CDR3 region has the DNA TGTGCCACCAGCAGGCCAGGGGTCCCCTACGAGCAGTACTTC. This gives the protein CATSRPGVPYEQYF.

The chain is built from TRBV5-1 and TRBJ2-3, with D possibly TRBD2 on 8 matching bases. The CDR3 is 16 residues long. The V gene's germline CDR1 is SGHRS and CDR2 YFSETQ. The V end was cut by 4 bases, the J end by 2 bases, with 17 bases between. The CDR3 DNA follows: TGCGCCAGCAGCCCGGGGGGGACAGCGACCACAGATACGCAGTATTTT. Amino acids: CASSPGGTATTDTQYF.

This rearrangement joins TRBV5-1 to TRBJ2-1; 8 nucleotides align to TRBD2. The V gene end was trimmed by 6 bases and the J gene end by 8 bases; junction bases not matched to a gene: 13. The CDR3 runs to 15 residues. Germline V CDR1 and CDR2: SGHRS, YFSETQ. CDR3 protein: CASTSREGRFDEQFF. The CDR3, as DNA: TGCGCCAGCACCTCTCGGGAGGGCCGATTCGATGAGCAGTTCTTC.

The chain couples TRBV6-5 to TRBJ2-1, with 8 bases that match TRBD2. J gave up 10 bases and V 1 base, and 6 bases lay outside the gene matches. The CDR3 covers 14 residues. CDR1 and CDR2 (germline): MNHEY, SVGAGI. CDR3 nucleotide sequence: TGTGCCAGCAGTTACTTGGGAATAGCGGGAGAGCAGTTCTTC. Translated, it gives CASSYLGIAGEQFF.

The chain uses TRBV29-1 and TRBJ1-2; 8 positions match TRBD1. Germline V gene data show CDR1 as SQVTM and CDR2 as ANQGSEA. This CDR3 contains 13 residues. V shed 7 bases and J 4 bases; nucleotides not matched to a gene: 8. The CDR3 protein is CSGRQGPSYGYTF. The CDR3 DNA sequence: TGCAGCGGGAGACAGGGGCCCTCCTATGGCTACACCTTC.

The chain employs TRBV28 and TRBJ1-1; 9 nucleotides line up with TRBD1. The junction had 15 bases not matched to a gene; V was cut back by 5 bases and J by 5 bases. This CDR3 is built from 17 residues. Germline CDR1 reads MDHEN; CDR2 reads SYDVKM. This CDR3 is CASSPIRDRGRGTEAFF. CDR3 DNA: TGTGCCAGCAGTCCCATCCGAGACAGGGGGAGAGGGACTGAAGCTTTCTTT.

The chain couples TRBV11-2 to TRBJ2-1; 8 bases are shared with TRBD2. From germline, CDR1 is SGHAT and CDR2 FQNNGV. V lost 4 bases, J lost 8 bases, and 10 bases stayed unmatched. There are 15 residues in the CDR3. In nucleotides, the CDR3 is TGTGCCAGCAGCTCACCTAGCGGGCCGGGCGATGAGCAGTTCTTC. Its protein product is CASSSPSGPGDEQFF.

CDR3 loop: CASSSPGRPQETQYF. DNA of the CDR3: TGTGCCAGCAGTTCCCCGGGCAGGCCACAAGAGACCCAGTACTTC. The J gene is TRBJ2-5, the V gene TRBV6-5, with D hard to call. The CDR3 spans 15 residues. CDR1 and CDR2 from the germline V gene are MNHEY and SVGAGI. V was trimmed by 4 bases and J by 2 bases, leaving 14 bases between them.

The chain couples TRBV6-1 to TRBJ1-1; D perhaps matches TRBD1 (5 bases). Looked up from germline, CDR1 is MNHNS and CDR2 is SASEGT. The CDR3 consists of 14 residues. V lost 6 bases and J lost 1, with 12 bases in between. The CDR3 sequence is CASSLTETNTEAFF. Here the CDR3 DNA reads TGTGCCAGCAGCCTGACAGAGACGAACACTGAAGCTTTCTTT.

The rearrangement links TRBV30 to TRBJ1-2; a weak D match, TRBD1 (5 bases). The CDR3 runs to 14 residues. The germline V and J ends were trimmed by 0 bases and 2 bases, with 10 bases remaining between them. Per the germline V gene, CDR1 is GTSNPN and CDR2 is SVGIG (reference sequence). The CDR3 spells CAWSVGSGNYGYTF. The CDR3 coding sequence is TGTGCCTGGAGTGTAGGCTCAGGGAACTATGGCTACACCTTC. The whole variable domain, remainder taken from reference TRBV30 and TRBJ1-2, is SQTIHQWPATLVQPVGSPLSLECTVEGTSNPNLYWYRQAAGRGLQLLFYSVGIGQISSEVPQNLSASRPQDRQFILSSKKLLLSDSGFYLCAWSVGSGNYGYTFGSGTRLTVV.

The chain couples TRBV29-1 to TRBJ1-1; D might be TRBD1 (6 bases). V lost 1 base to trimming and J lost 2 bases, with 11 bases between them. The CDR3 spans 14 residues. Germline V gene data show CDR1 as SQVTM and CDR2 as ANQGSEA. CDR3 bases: TGCAGCGTTGAAGGACAGGCCGTAAACACTGAAGCTTTCTTT. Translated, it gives CSVEGQAVNTEAFF.

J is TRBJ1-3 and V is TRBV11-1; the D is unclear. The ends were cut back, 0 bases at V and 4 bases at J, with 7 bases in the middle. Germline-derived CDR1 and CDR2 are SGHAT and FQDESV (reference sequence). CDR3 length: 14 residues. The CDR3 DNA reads TGTGCCAGCAGCTTAGCAAGGTCCGGAAACACCATATATTTT. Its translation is CASSLARSGNTIYF.

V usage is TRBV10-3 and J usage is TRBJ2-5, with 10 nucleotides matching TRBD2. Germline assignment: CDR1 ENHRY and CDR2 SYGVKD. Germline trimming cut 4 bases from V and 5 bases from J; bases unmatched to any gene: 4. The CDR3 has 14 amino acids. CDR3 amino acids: CAISARLAGETQYF. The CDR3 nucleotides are TGTGCCATCAGTGCACGACTAGCGGGTGAGACCCAGTACTTC.

The CDR3 is CASSPTTNYGYTF. CDR3 DNA sequence: TGTGCCAGCAGCCCGACAACAAACTATGGCTACACCTTC. The chain recombines TRBV6-5 with TRBJ1-2; D is unclear. The CDR3 runs 13 residues. The ends were cut back, 6 bases at V and 2 bases at J, with 10 bases in the middle. Germline CDR1 MNHEY, CDR2 SVGAGI.